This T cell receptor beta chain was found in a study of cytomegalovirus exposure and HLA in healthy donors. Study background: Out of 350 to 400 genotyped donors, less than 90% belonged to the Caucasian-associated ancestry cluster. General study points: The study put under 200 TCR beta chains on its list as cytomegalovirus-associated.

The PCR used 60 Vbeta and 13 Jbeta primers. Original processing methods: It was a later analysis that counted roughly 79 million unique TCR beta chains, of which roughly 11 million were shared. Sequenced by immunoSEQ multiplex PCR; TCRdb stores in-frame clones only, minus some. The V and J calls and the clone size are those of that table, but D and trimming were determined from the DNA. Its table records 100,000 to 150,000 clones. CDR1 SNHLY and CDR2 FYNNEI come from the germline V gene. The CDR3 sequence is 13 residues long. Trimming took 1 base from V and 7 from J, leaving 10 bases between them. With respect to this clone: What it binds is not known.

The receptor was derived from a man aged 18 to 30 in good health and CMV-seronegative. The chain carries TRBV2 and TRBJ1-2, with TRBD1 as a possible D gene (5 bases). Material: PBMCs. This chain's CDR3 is CASSEEGRGGYTF. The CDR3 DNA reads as TGTGCCAGCAGTGAAGAGGGAAGGGGTGGCTACACCTTC.